What follows is one TCR beta chain and its context. These data are taken from a study of blood T cell repertoires in COVID-19. The data were produced by immunoSEQ multiplex PCR, yet TCRdb's version contains in-frame clones alone and is incomplete. Among tens of thousands of clones listed, approximately 92% were seen once. The clonotype originates from a man under 40 with active or convalescent COVID-19. The sample comprised peripheral blood.

Here the CDR3 reads CASSLGGGGYTF. For the CDR3, the DNA is TGTGCCAGCAGCTTAGGGGGCGGCGGCTACACCTTC. The genes are TRBV11-2 and TRBJ1-2; tentative D call: TRBD1 (5 bases). The CDR3 has 12 residues. Trimming pared 1 base from V and 8 bases from J, leaving 8 bases between. Germline-derived CDR1 and CDR2 are SGHAT and FQNNGV.